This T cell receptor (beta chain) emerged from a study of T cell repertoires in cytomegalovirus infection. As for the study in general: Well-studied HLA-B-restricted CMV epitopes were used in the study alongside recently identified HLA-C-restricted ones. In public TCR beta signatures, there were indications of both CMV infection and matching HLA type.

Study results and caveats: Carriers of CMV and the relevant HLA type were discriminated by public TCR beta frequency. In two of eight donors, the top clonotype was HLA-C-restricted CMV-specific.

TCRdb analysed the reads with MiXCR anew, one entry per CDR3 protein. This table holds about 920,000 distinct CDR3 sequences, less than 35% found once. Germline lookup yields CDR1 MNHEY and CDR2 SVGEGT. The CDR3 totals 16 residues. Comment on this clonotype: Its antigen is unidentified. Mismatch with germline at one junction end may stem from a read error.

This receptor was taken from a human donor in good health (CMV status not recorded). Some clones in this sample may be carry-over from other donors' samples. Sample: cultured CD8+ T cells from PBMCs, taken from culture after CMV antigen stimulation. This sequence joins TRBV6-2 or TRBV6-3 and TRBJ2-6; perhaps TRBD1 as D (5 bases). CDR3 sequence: CASSYLVGAGANALTF. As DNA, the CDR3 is TGTGCCAGCAGTTACTTGGTGGGTGCTGGGGCCAACGCCCTGACTTTC.